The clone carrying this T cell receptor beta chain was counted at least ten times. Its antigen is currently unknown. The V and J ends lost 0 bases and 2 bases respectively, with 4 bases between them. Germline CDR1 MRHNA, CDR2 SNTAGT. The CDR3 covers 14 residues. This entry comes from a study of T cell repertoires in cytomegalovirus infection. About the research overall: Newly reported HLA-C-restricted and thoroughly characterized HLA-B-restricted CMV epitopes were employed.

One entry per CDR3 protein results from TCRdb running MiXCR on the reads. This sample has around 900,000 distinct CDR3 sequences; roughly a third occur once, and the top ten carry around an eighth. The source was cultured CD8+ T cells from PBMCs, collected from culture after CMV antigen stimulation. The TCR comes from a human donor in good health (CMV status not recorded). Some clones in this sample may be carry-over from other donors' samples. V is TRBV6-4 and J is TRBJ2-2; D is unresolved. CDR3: CASSDSTNTGELFF. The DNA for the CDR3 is TGTGCCAGCAGTGACTCGACAAACACCGGGGAGCTGTTTTTT.